These T cell receptor beta chains were read from a single sample in a study of T cell repertoires in cytomegalovirus infection. TCRdb itself ran the reads through MiXCR, one entry per CDR3 protein. The data show 830,000 or so distinct CDR3 sequences, with about 31% seen just once and 9.5% to 15% held by the top ten. No antigen has been assigned to these receptors. The sequenced sample was cultured CD8+ T cells from PBMCs, obtained from culture after CMV antigen stimulation. All receptors come from a human donor in good health (CMV status not recorded). Some clones in this sample may be carry-over from other donors' samples. Each CDR3 is given without its conserved first and last residue.

j_gene: TRBJ2-1; v_gene: TRBV7-2; CDR3aa: ASSLIAGGPSTPYNEQF
j_gene: TRBJ2-3; v_gene: TRBV20-1; CDR3aa: SAKTVNTDTQY
j_gene: TRBJ1-1; v_gene: TRBV6-4; CDR3aa: ASSDSRQTAEAF
j_gene: TRBJ2-7; v_gene: TRBV6-1; CDR3aa: ASSLSGQDRYYEQY
j_gene: TRBJ1-2; v_gene: TRBV27; CDR3aa: ASSLGGGLRGYT
j_gene: TRBJ1-1; v_gene: TRBV7-9; CDR3aa: ASSPSTGAMNTEAF
j_gene: TRBJ2-7; v_gene: TRBV10-3; CDR3aa: AIRGGEDRALYEQY
j_gene: TRBJ1-4; v_gene: TRBV29-1; CDR3aa: SVGQGGNEKLF
j_gene: TRBJ1-3; v_gene: TRBV29-1; CDR3aa: SVEVSSGNTIY
j_gene: TRBJ2-2; v_gene: TRBV7-9; CDR3aa: ASSYPLAGETGELF
j_gene: TRBJ1-2; v_gene: TRBV7-9; CDR3aa: ASNLADILGYT
j_gene: TRBJ1-1; v_gene: TRBV7-9; CDR3aa: ASSLEREAEAF
j_gene: TRBJ2-1; v_gene: TRBV6-2/TRBV6-3; CDR3aa: ASSYGAGTEQF
j_gene: TRBJ1-4; v_gene: TRBV5-1; CDR3aa: ASSLARREEKLF
j_gene: TRBJ2-7; v_gene: TRBV11-2; CDR3aa: ASSSPGEQY
j_gene: TRBJ2-1; v_gene: TRBV7-9; CDR3aa: ASSPEEGTRYNEQF
j_gene: TRBJ2-3; v_gene: TRBV2; CDR3aa: ATLSPGVRSRGDTQY
j_gene: TRBJ2-2; v_gene: TRBV27; CDR3aa: ASMGANTGELF
j_gene: TRBJ2-7; v_gene: TRBV7-2; CDR3aa: ASSLVGADEQY
j_gene: TRBJ1-1; v_gene: TRBV6-4; CDR3aa: ASSDGGQGITEAF
j_gene: TRBJ2-7; v_gene: TRBV15; CDR3aa: ATSRRQLDEQY
j_gene: TRBJ2-5; v_gene: TRBV27; CDR3aa: ASRDFKETQY
j_gene: TRBJ1-5; v_gene: TRBV4-1; CDR3aa: ASSQDGGLGNQPQH
j_gene: TRBJ2-2; v_gene: TRBV6-5; CDR3aa: ASSYSPVGELF
j_gene: TRBJ2-7; v_gene: TRBV7-2; CDR3aa: ASSLWGTGPYEQY
j_gene: TRBJ2-6; v_gene: TRBV6-1; CDR3aa: ASSEINSGANVLT
j_gene: TRBJ1-2; v_gene: TRBV6-1; CDR3aa: ASSGLIASLGYGYT
j_gene: TRBJ1-6; v_gene: TRBV6-1; CDR3aa: ASTPGTGLSPLH
j_gene: TRBJ2-1; v_gene: TRBV6-1; CDR3aa: ASTRGKLGEQL
j_gene: TRBJ2-1; v_gene: TRBV7-9; CDR3aa: ASTAVLDEQF
j_gene: TRBJ1-4; v_gene: TRBV20-1; CDR3aa: SAVTGSTNEKLF
j_gene: TRBJ1-1; v_gene: TRBV27; CDR3aa: ASSHRTGRNTEAF
j_gene: TRBJ2-5; v_gene: TRBV11-1; CDR3aa: ASSRNRGSEPQY
j_gene: TRBJ1-1; v_gene: TRBV7-3; CDR3aa: ASSLKAGLSTEAF
j_gene: TRBJ2-1; v_gene: TRBV7-2; CDR3aa: ASSLTGTGLNNEQF
j_gene: TRBJ2-2; v_gene: TRBV11-2; CDR3aa: ASSLRGQTYTGELF
j_gene: TRBJ2-3; v_gene: TRBV7-9; CDR3aa: ASSPVVITDTLY
j_gene: TRBJ2-7; v_gene: TRBV29-1; CDR3aa: SVAGRKGRPYEQY
j_gene: TRBJ2-7; v_gene: TRBV10-1; CDR3aa: ASSESGTPAYEQY
j_gene: TRBJ2-1; v_gene: TRBV19; CDR3aa: ASTEGGGTVSYNEQF
j_gene: TRBJ2-1; v_gene: TRBV20-1; CDR3aa: SAHWEPGLAGVCYNEQF
j_gene: TRBJ2-1; v_gene: TRBV11-2; CDR3aa: ASSLQGQGSYNEQF
j_gene: TRBJ2-7; v_gene: TRBV7-9; CDR3aa: ASSTNKGTSESYEQY
j_gene: TRBJ1-2; v_gene: TRBV6-1; CDR3aa: ASRDTGVEQGTNYGYT
j_gene: TRBJ1-2; v_gene: TRBV19; CDR3aa: ASSSSPEDYGYT
j_gene: TRBJ1-1; v_gene: TRBV7-8; CDR3aa: ASSCPGVNTEAF
j_gene: TRBJ2-1; v_gene: TRBV12-5; CDR3aa: ASGLDLFNEQF
j_gene: TRBJ2-3; v_gene: TRBV6-6; CDR3aa: ASRNLASSTDTQY
j_gene: TRBJ1-2; v_gene: TRBV7-2; CDR3aa: ASSLTLGNYGYT
j_gene: TRBJ2-2; v_gene: TRBV27; CDR3aa: ASSPWDPNTGELF
j_gene: TRBJ2-1; v_gene: TRBV7-6; CDR3aa: ASSLGAGGPSEQF
j_gene: TRBJ2-7; v_gene: TRBV7-8; CDR3aa: ASREDRGSQREQY
j_gene: TRBJ2-4; v_gene: TRBV27; CDR3aa: ASRTLPENIQY
j_gene: TRBJ2-6; v_gene: TRBV7-2; CDR3aa: ASSLDPTSGYVALGANVLT
j_gene: TRBJ2-2; v_gene: TRBV6-5; CDR3aa: ASSTSYGTGELF
j_gene: TRBJ1-5; v_gene: TRBV7-9; CDR3aa: ASSPPGQQRPQH
j_gene: TRBJ1-4; v_gene: TRBV12-5; CDR3aa: ASGLGGDEKLF